These 20 T cell receptor beta chains share one sample of origin, sequenced in a study of blood T cell repertoires in COVID-19. The protocol was immunoSEQ multiplex PCR, while the TCRdb copy is restricted to in-frame clones and leaves out a portion. The sample lists about 120,000 clones, more than 75% occurring once. The sample comprised peripheral blood. The receptors here all came from a man in his forties or fifties with active COVID-19.

V and J are TRBV11-3 and TRBJ2-1; D ambiguous. Per germline, CDR1 SGHNT and CDR2 YENEEA. CDR3 length equals 11 residues. V was pared by 3 bases and J by 7 bases, with 4 bases between. CDR3 residues: CASSFINEQFF. CDR3 DNA: TGTGCCAGCAGCTTTATTAATGAGCAGTTCTTC. The variable domain in full, completed from reference TRBV11-3 and TRBJ2-1, reads EAGVVQSPRYKIIEKKQPVAFWCNPISGHNTLYWYLQNLGQGPELLIRYENEEAVDDSQLPKDRFSAERLKGVDSTLKIQPAELGDSAVYLCASSFINEQFFGPGTRLTVL.

The rearrangement joins TRBV24-1 to TRBJ2-1, with 7 nucleotides matching TRBD2. The germline V gene has CDR1 KGHDR and CDR2 SFDVKD. This CDR3 has 14 amino acids. J gave up 2 bases and V 9 bases, and 6 bases lay outside the gene matches. The chain's CDR3 is CATGTGGPYNEQFF. The CDR3, as DNA: TGTGCCACCGGCACGGGGGGTCCCTACAATGAGCAGTTCTTC.

The chain recombines TRBV7-9 with TRBJ2-2; 10 bases are a match to TRBD1. This CDR3 contains 15 residues. Germline lookup yields CDR1 SEHNR and CDR2 FQNEAQ (reference sequence). V shed 5 bases and J 4 bases; nucleotides not matched to a gene: 4. CDR3 coding DNA: TGTGCCAGCAGCCGGACAGGGGGATTCACCGGGGAGCTGTTTTTT. This gives the protein CASSRTGGFTGELFF.

This chain joins TRBV18 and TRBJ1-5; D remains ambiguous. V was cut by 4 bases and J by 3 bases, with 16 bases left in between. Germline CDR1 is KGHSH and CDR2 is LQKENI. CDR3 length equals 16 residues. The CDR3 DNA reads as TGTGCCAGCTCACTCCTATCCCCCGAATCCAATCAGCCCCAGCATTTT. Translated: CASSLLSPESNQPQHF.

The V and J genes are TRBV5-1 and TRBJ1-2; tentatively, D is TRBD1 (5 bases). Looked up from germline, CDR1 is SGHRS and CDR2 is YFSETQ. The CDR3 has 14 amino acids. The ends were cut back, 5 bases at V and 4 bases at J, with 15 bases in the middle. The CDR3, as DNA: TGCGCCAGCAGACAGGTGCTTAATTCCTATGGCTACACCTTC. This sequence encodes CASRQVLNSYGYTF.

The chain links TRBV3-1 (or the pseudogene TRBV3-2) to TRBJ1-1; possibly TRBD1 for D (5 bases). Germline CDR1 reads LGHDT; CDR2 reads YNNKEL (reference sequence). Trimming removed 2 bases from V and 3 bases from J, with 25 bases in between. The CDR3 spans 19 residues. The DNA of the CDR3 is TGTGCCAGCAGCCAACAAAGATCAGGGTTACCAGCTTACGACACTGAAGCTTTCTTT. Protein: CASSQQRSGLPAYDTEAFF.

V usage is TRBV7-8 and J usage is TRBJ1-5; TRBD1 agrees at 9 bases. Germline V gene lookup returns CDR1 SGHVS and CDR2 FQNEAQ. V lost 2 bases to trimming and J lost 5 bases; unmatched junction nucleotides: 4. The CDR3 is made up of 15 amino acids. CDR3 nucleotides: TGTGCCAGCAGCTTAAGCCGGACAGGGGATCAGCCCCAGCATTTT. Translating it yields CASSLSRTGDQPQHF.

The chain links TRBV6-1 to TRBJ2-7; unclear D gene. The germline V gene encodes CDR1 MNHNS and CDR2 SASEGT. The V and J ends lost 4 bases and 1 base respectively, with 17 bases between them. The CDR3 is 16 residues long. The CDR3 DNA reads TGTGCCAGCAGTGTTGAGGCGTACCCACCTTCCTACGAGCAGTACTTC. This gives the protein CASSVEAYPPSYEQYF.

This clone appeared once. The V call is TRBV19, the J call TRBJ2-3; D may be TRBD1 (5 bases). Trimming took 7 bases from V and 0 from J, leaving 17 bases between them. From germline, CDR1 is LNHDA and CDR2 SQIVND (reference sequence). The CDR3 consists of 16 residues. CDR3 in amino acids: CASMGGQLPSTDTQYF. As DNA, the CDR3 is TGTGCCAGTATGGGTGGACAACTTCCTAGCACAGATACGCAGTATTTT.

The chain is built from TRBV6-6 and TRBJ1-3, with D perhaps TRBD1 (6 bases). The germline V gene encodes CDR1 MNHNY and CDR2 SVGAGI (reference sequence). The CDR3 has 16 residues. With 6 bases removed from V and 1 base from J, the gap between germline ends came to 16 bases. The CDR3 protein is CASRPTGRASGNTIYF. DNA for the CDR3: TGTGCCAGCAGACCCACAGGGAGGGCTTCTGGAAACACCATATATTTT.

The gene calls are TRBV7-9 and TRBJ1-1, with D possibly TRBD1 on 6 matching bases. There are 13 residues in the CDR3. Germline assignment: CDR1 SEHNR and CDR2 FQNEAQ (reference sequence). V was shortened by 5 bases and J by 1 base, with 8 bases between the two germline ends. In DNA form, the CDR3 reads TGTGCCAGCAGCCGGACAGCGAACACTGAAGCTTTCTTT. Encoded protein: CASSRTANTEAFF.

Only one count was recorded for this clone. In nucleotides, the CDR3 is TGTGCCAGCAGCGTGGGACTAGCGGGAGGTAGTTCGGAAAACATTCAGTACTTC. Translation: CASSVGLAGGSSENIQYF. The gene calls are TRBV9 and TRBJ2-4; 15 bases line up with TRBD2. Trimming at V came to 2 bases and at J to 5 bases, leaving 8 bases not matched to a gene. Germline CDR1 and CDR2: SGDLS and YYNGEE. The CDR3 runs 18 residues.

V usage is TRBV7-8 and J usage is TRBJ2-3; TRBD2 is a possible D gene (6 bases). The germline gives CDR1 SGHVS, CDR2 FQNEAQ. The CDR3 length is 20 residues. The V end lost 5 bases, the J end lost 7 bases, and 34 bases lay between the germline ends. CDR3 residues: CASSHVGRDSLVAALYTQYF. DNA for the CDR3: TGTGCCAGCAGCCATGTAGGTCGGGACTCCCTCGTGGCAGCCTTATATACGCAGTATTTT.

DNA of the CDR3: TGTGCCAGCAGCCCTACTAGCGGGGAAGAGACCCAGTACTTC. Its protein is CASSPTSGEETQYF. The J gene is TRBJ2-5, the V gene TRBV5-4; TRBD2 matches 10 bases. From germline, CDR1 is SGHNT and CDR2 YYREEE (reference sequence). This CDR3 contains 14 residues. V was clipped by 4 bases and J by 3 bases; unmatched bases: 3.

This clone came up once. The rearrangement uses TRBV4-1 and TRBJ1-1, with D unresolved. V was trimmed by 6 bases and J by 0 bases, leaving 14 bases between them. The CDR3 is 15 residues long. Germline V gene lookup returns CDR1 MGHRA and CDR2 YSYEKL. CDR3 nucleotide sequence: TGCGCCAGCAGTCTAGGTGGTAGTATGAACACTGAAGCTTTCTTT. Protein product: CASSLGGSMNTEAFF.

V is TRBV24-1 and J is TRBJ2-1; TRBD2 matches at 9 bases. Germline trimming cut 0 bases from V and 10 bases from J; bases unmatched to any gene: 0. Germline lookup yields CDR1 KGHDR and CDR2 SFDVKD. This CDR3 is 13 amino acids long. The CDR3 region has the DNA TGTGCCACCAGTGATTTGGGGACTAGCGAGCAGTTCTTC. Protein: CATSDLGTSEQFF.

V and J are TRBV7-3 and TRBJ2-7; 13 positions agree with TRBD2. The CDR3 is 16 residues long. V dropped 4 bases and J dropped 5; count of bases not matched to a gene: 8. CDR1 and CDR2 (germline): SGHTA, FQGTGA. Written as DNA, the CDR3 is TGTGCCAGCAGCTACACGGGACTAGCGGGGATCAACGAGCAGTACTTC. Protein sequence: CASSYTGLAGINEQYF.

The chain couples TRBV11-2 to TRBJ2-1; 14 nucleotides match TRBD2. The J segment lost 8 bases and the V segment lost 0 bases, leaving 15 bases of the junction unmatched. Per the germline V gene, CDR1 is SGHAT and CDR2 is FQNNGV. The CDR3 loop spans 20 amino acids. The CDR3 region has the DNA TGTGCCAGCAGCTTAGATTCCGGGACTAGCGGGGGTTGGGGAGGGTATGAGCAGTTCTTC. Amino acids: CASSLDSGTSGGWGGYEQFF.

The gene calls are TRBV20-1 and TRBJ2-2, with a tentative D call TRBD1 (5 bases). The germline CDR1 and CDR2 sequences are DFQATT and SNEGSKA (reference sequence). The length of the CDR3 is 11 residues. V was shortened by 3 bases and J by 9 bases, with 8 bases between the two germline ends. CDR3 nucleotides: TGCAGTGCTAGGACAGATAGGGAGCTGTTTTTT. Protein sequence: CSARTDRELFF.

The chain joins TRBV2 to TRBJ2-3, with TRBD2 matching over 9 bases. Losses at the gene ends were 6 bases for V and 8 bases for J; bases not matched to a gene: 15. Per the germline V gene, CDR1 is SNHLY and CDR2 is FYNNEI. The CDR3 length is 16 residues. CDR3 DNA sequence: TGTGCCAGCAGCGCGGGACTAGCACGCCGGGGCGGTACGCAGTATTTT. Translation: CASSAGLARRGGTQYF.